One and the same sample provided the 27 T cell receptor beta chains below, sequenced in a study of tumor-infiltrating lymphocytes in primary liver carcinoma. Unsorted bulk tissue of about 20-31 mg yielded co-extracted RNA and DNA. Starting material of about 0.45 ug total RNA yielded TCR beta cDNA via a constant-region primer. Three nested multiplex PCR rounds, a slightly modified ARM-PCR method, built the TCR beta libraries. PCR rounds one and two used TRBV1-TRBV30 forward primers with a C-beta reverse primer for around 9 cycles each. TCRdb reanalysed the multiplex PCR reads using MiXCR and keeps one entry per CDR3 protein. The sample consists of approximately 100,000 distinct CDR3 sequences, about 62% of them appearing once. Material for sequencing was liver tumor tissue from sampling region 2. Subset: tumor region T2, inferior pole. These receptors were obtained from a woman aged 55-70 years with primary liver carcinoma and hepatitis B virus infection.

The genes are TRBV11-2 and TRBJ2-7; no definite D call. Germline CDR1 is SGHAT and CDR2 is FQNNGV. Trimming removed 5 bases from V and 1 base from J, with 9 bases in between. This CDR3 comprises 13 residues. CDR3 sequence: CASSAALSYEQYF. The CDR3 DNA reads TGTGCCAGCAGCGCGGCATTATCCTACGAGCAGTACTTC.

For this clonotype: This clone may be a read error of a much larger clone one base away. This rearrangement joins TRBV5-5 to TRBJ1-5; TRBD1 aligns across 7 bases. The V segment lost 2 bases and the J segment 4 bases; nucleotides outside the gene matches: 6. The CDR3 is 15 amino acids. The germline V gene has CDR1 SGHKS and CDR2 YYEKEE (reference sequence). Here the CDR3 reads CASSFRGQDNQPQHF. The CDR3 nucleotides are TGTGCCAGCAGCTTCCGAGGACAGGATAATCAGCCCCAGCATTTT.

Concerning this clonotype: A much larger clone differs by one base, so this may be a read error. This rearrangement joins TRBV12-3 or TRBV12-4 to TRBJ2-3; 8 nucleotides line up with TRBD2. V was clipped by 5 bases and J by 0 bases; unmatched bases: 7. This CDR3 comprises 16 residues. The CDR3 here is CASSAETSDSTDTQYF. The DNA of the CDR3 is TGTGCCAGCAGTGCCGAGACTAGCGATAGCACAGATACGCAGTATTTT.

Remarks on this clonotype: The junction departs from the called germline gene at one end, perhaps through a read error. The chain uses TRBV11-1 and TRBJ2-1; D ambiguous. Germline V gene data show CDR1 as SGHAT and CDR2 as FQDESV (reference sequence). This CDR3 has 13 residues. CDR3 region: CVSSYGTDIEQFF. For the CDR3, the DNA is TGTGTCAGCAGCTACGGCACGGATATTGAGCAGTTCTTC. The whole variable domain, remainder taken from reference TRBV11-1 and TRBJ2-1, is EAEVAQSPRYKITEKSQAVAFWCDPISGHATLYWYRQILGQGPELLVQFQDESVVDDSQLPKDRFSAERLKGVDSTLKIQPAELGDSAMYLCVSSYGTDIEQFFGPGTRLTVL.

This chain connects TRBV5-1 to TRBJ2-5; 7 nucleotides line up with TRBD1. CDR1 is SGHRS and CDR2 is YFSETQ in the germline V gene. This CDR3 spans 14 amino acids. The CDR3 here is CISSQTGTRETQYF. DNA of the CDR3: TGCATCAGCAGCCAGACAGGGACCCGGGAGACCCAGTACTTC.

Comments on this clonotype: Just one base apart from a much larger clone, this may be a read error. The rearrangement joins TRBV5-1 to TRBJ2-5; a possible D gene is TRBD2 (6 bases). The CDR3 loop spans 12 amino acids. The V gene's germline CDR1 is SGHRS and CDR2 YFSETQ. With 4 bases removed from V and 4 bases from J, the gap between germline ends came to 8 bases. The CDR3 DNA reads TGCGCCAGCAGCAGGGAGGTAGAGACCCAGTACTTC. It is translated as CASSREVETQYF.

Of note for this clonotype: With a much larger clone just one base away, this may be a read error. The genes are TRBV7-8 and TRBJ2-3, with a possible D match to TRBD2 (5 bases). Germline loops: CDR1 SGHVS, CDR2 FQNEAQ. The CDR3 runs to 16 residues. Trimming left V 5 bases short and J 0 bases short, with 15 bases between. CDR3 bases: TGTGCCAGCAGCCGCCAGGACTTCTCTAGCACAGATACGCAGTATTTT. It is translated as CASSRQDFSSTDTQYF. The full variable domain, its missing parts supplied by reference TRBV7-8 and TRBJ2-3, is GAGVSQSPRYKVAKRGQDVALRCDPISGHVSLFWYQQALGQGPEFLTYFQNEAQLDKSGLPSDRFFAERPEGSVSTLKIQRTQQEDSAVYLCASSRQDFSSTDTQYFGPGTRLTVL.

This clonotype was seen repeatedly, ten times or more. The rearrangement links TRBV6-1 to TRBJ2-3, with TRBD1 identical over 7 bases. The germline CDR1 and CDR2 sequences are MNHNS and SASEGT. V was clipped by 6 bases and J by 3 bases; unmatched bases: 9. This CDR3 has 15 residues. CDR3 sequence reads: CASRVGDRVTDTQYF. CDR3 nucleotide sequence: TGTGCCAGCAGAGTAGGTGACAGGGTTACAGATACGCAGTATTTT.

This chain joins TRBV5-4 and TRBJ2-3; D might be TRBD2 (5 bases). Germline values: CDR1 SGHNT, CDR2 YYREEE (reference sequence). V dropped 4 bases and J dropped 3 bases, with 18 bases sitting between them. The CDR3 length is 16 residues. CDR3 amino acids: CASSRPGIRGTDTQYF. DNA of the CDR3: TGTGCCAGCAGCCGGCCCGGGATTAGAGGAACAGATACGCAGTATTTT. The complete variable domain, with remaining parts taken from reference TRBV5-4 and TRBJ2-3, reads ETGVTQSPTHLIKTRGQQVTLRCSSQSGHNTVSWYQQALGQGPQFIFQYYREEENGRGNFPPRFSGLQFPNYSSELNVNALELDDSALYLCASSRPGIRGTDTQYFGPGTRLTVL.

Details on this clonotype: One junction end disagrees with the germline gene, perhaps due to a read error. The V call is TRBV28, the J call TRBJ2-5; 7 bases line up with TRBD2. CDR3 length: 15 amino acids. Germline-derived CDR1 and CDR2 are MDHEN and SYDVKM. Here the CDR3 reads CASSSRVPGRETKYF. The DNA of the CDR3 is TGTGCCAGCAGTTCCCGGGTGCCGGGGCGGGAGACCAAGTACTTC.

About this clonotype: A much larger clone is a single base away; this may be a read error. V and J are TRBV30 and TRBJ1-3, with D perhaps matching TRBD1 (5 bases). CDR3 length: 13 amino acids. Between the trimmed V and J ends, which lost 2 bases and 11 bases, there was a span of 16 bases. CDR1 and CDR2 (germline): GTSNPN, SVGIG (reference sequence). The DNA for the CDR3 is TGTGCCTGGAGTTTTCAGGGAATGGACGCCATATATTTT. Translated, it gives CAWSFQGMDAIYF.

As for this clonotype: The CDR3 carries no conserved terminal phenylalanine or tryptophan, so it likely arises from a read error. The J gene is TRBJ2-1, the V gene TRBV11-2; weak D call: TRBD1 (5 bases). V was cut by 5 bases and J by 8 bases, with 16 bases left in between. CDR3 length: 14 amino acids. Germline lookup yields CDR1 SGHAT and CDR2 FQNNGV. The CDR3 DNA reads as TGTGCCAGCAGCCGACGGACAAGGGTCGATGAGCAGTTCCTA. This codes for CASSRRTRVDEQFL.

As for this clonotype: This may be a read error: a much more frequent sequence differs by one nucleotide. The chain has TRBV14 and TRBJ2-5; D is ambiguous. CDR1 is SGHDN and CDR2 is FVKESK in the germline V gene. CDR3 length: 17 residues. The CDR3 DNA follows: TGTGCCAGGAGCCCCCCCTCTTGGACCGCTAGGTCAGAGACCCAGTACTTC. It encodes CARSPPSWTARSETQYF.

This clonotype was recorded once. This sequence joins TRBV11-3 and TRBJ2-1; 8 nucleotides match TRBD1. Trimming at V came to 9 bases and at J to 4 bases, leaving 14 bases not matched to a gene. Germline V gives CDR1 SGHNT, CDR2 YENEEA. The CDR3 length is 16 residues. The CDR3 protein is CARSQGATSVYNEQFF. The CDR3 coding sequence is TGTGCCAGAAGCCAGGGGGCCACCAGCGTTTACAATGAGCAGTTCTTC.

This clonotype was seen ten or more times. The chain's CDR3 is CASSSGTSGSHEQYF. The CDR3 DNA reads TGCGCCAGCAGCTCCGGGACTAGCGGGAGCCACGAGCAGTACTTC. The chain is built from TRBV5-1 and TRBJ2-7, with TRBD2 matching over 14 bases. V trimming: 3 bases; J trimming: 5 bases; junction bases outside the gene matches: 4. The CDR3 spans 15 residues. The germline CDR1 and CDR2 sequences are SGHRS and YFSETQ.

The chain recombines TRBV11-3 with TRBJ2-1; TRBD2 matches at 15 bases. The CDR3 totals 19 residues. Trimming at V came to 6 bases and at J to 16 bases, leaving 25 bases not matched to a gene. Germline CDR1 reads SGHNT; CDR2 reads YENEEA. The CDR3 nucleotides are TGTGCCAGCAGAGCCGGACAGGGGGGACTAGCGGGAGGATTTAATGAGCGATTCTTC. Protein: CASRAGQGGLAGGFNERFF.

This clonotype was observed once. With a much larger clone just one base away, this may be a read error. V gene TRBV2 combines with J gene TRBJ2-1; no reliable D call. Germline values: CDR1 SNHLY, CDR2 FYNNEI. The CDR3 covers 15 residues. The CDR3 DNA reads as TGTGCCACCAGTGAATCGATACCGATCTACAATGAGCAGTTCTTC. It encodes CATSESIPIYNEQFF.

As to this clonotype: Lacking the conserved final phenylalanine or tryptophan, this CDR3 likely reflects a read error. The V and J genes are TRBV6-2 or TRBV6-3 and TRBJ2-7, with 7 bases that match TRBD2. The germline V gene has CDR1 MNHEY and CDR2 SVGEGT. The CDR3 length is 12 residues. The CDR3 loop is CASRDYSGEQYY. CDR3 sequence (DNA): TGCGCCAGCAGGGACTACTCGGGCGAGCAGTACTAC.

To note about this clonotype: A read error may be the cause here, since a much bigger clone is one base away. J is TRBJ2-1 and V is TRBV5-1; D is possibly TRBD2 (6 bases). CDR1 and CDR2 from the germline V gene are SGHRS and YFSETQ. The CDR3 contains 12 residues. DNA of the CDR3: TGCGCCACCACGCGGGGTGACAATAAGCAGTTCTTC. It yields the protein CATTRGDNKQFF.

This clonotype was detected many times. The chain uses TRBV29-1 and TRBJ1-5, with D perhaps TRBD1 (6 bases). The V gene's germline CDR1 is SQVTM and CDR2 ANQGSEA. V was shortened by 5 bases and J by 7 bases, with 18 bases between the two germline ends. The CDR3 consists of 14 residues. The CDR3 sequence is CSVSERGQDQPQHF. DNA for the CDR3: TGCAGCGTTAGTGAACGGGGGCAGGACCAGCCCCAGCATTTT.

The chain joins TRBV28 to TRBJ2-3; 9 bases are shared with TRBD2. This CDR3 is built from 15 residues. Germline CDR1 and CDR2: MDHEN and SYDVKM. The V gene end was trimmed by 3 bases and the J gene end by 6 bases; junction bases not matched to a gene: 7. In DNA, the CDR3 is TGTGCCAGCAGTTTTGGGGGACTAGCTTTCGATACGCAGTATTTT. This codes for CASSFGGLAFDTQYF.

About this clonotype: A junction end diverges from the germline sequence, so it may reflect a read error. The gene calls are TRBV6-5 and TRBJ2-7; a possible D gene is TRBD1 (6 bases). There are 15 residues in the CDR3. Germline V gene sequence: CDR1 MNHEY, CDR2 SVGAGI. The CDR3 loop is CTSSFRQAPPYEQYF. For the CDR3, the DNA is TGTACCAGCAGCTTTCGACAGGCACCCCCCTACGAGCAGTACTTC.

Many counts were recorded for this clonotype. V usage is TRBV6-6 and J usage is TRBJ2-1, with D hard to call. Germline V gives CDR1 MNHNY, CDR2 SVGAGI (reference sequence). With 8 bases removed from V and 8 bases from J, the gap between germline ends came to 16 bases. The CDR3 consists of 13 residues. As DNA, the CDR3 is TGTGCCAGCTGGGAAACGCCAGGCGATGAGCAGTTCTTC. The encoded protein is CASWETPGDEQFF.

This sequence joins TRBV20-1 and TRBJ2-3; TRBD2 agrees at 11 bases. This CDR3 is 17 amino acids long. V shed 2 bases and J 2 bases; nucleotides not matched to a gene: 9. From germline, CDR1 is DFQATT and CDR2 SNEGSKA (reference sequence). CDR3 sequence: CSARNPATSGTTDTQYF. CDR3 DNA sequence: TGCAGTGCTAGAAACCCGGCGACTAGCGGGACCACAGATACGCAGTATTTT.

Remarks on this clonotype: A junction end diverges from the germline sequence, so it may reflect a read error. The chain joins TRBV6-5 to TRBJ1-2; perhaps TRBD1 as D (5 bases). The V gene's germline CDR1 is MNHEY and CDR2 SVGAGI. This CDR3 is built from 13 residues. The CDR3 DNA sequence: TGTGCCAGCAGATACGGGGGATCCTATGGCTACACTTTC. This encodes CASRYGGSYGYTF.

This clonotype appeared many times. The chain combines TRBV30 with TRBJ1-1; D is undetermined. The V and J ends lost 2 bases and 1 base respectively, with 14 bases between them. This CDR3 comprises 15 residues. Germline-derived CDR1 and CDR2 are GTSNPN and SVGIG (reference sequence). The CDR3 spells CAWSPPSAANTEAFF. CDR3 nucleotide sequence: TGTGCCTGGAGTCCCCCCTCTGCAGCGAACACTGAAGCTTTCTTT.

Remarks on this clonotype: Germline is not matched at one junction end, which may reflect a read error. The chain recombines TRBV11-1 with TRBJ2-7; D gene unclear. Germline-derived CDR1 and CDR2 are SGHAT and FQDESV (reference sequence). This CDR3 has 15 residues. CDR3 residues: CASNPRPAGLRERYF. The DNA for the CDR3 is TGTGCCAGCAACCCTCGGCCAGCAGGATTACGCGAGCGGTACTTC.